Each of the 12 T cell receptor beta chains below was sequenced from the same sample in a study of blood T cell repertoires in COVID-19. Produced via immunoSEQ multiplex PCR; TCRdb's table is partial and in-frame only. The sample consists of more than 110,000 clones, 70% to 85% of them appearing once. The sample consisted of peripheral blood. The receptors here all came from an elderly woman in a cohort sampled during active or convalescent COVID-19.

A single count supports this clone. The chain uses TRBV9 and TRBJ1-1; D is possibly TRBD1 (5 bases). The germline V gene encodes CDR1 SGDLS and CDR2 YYNGEE. This CDR3 spans 17 amino acids. Trimming stripped 3 bases from V and 3 bases from J, with 21 bases between. The CDR3 DNA reads as TGTGCCAGCAGCGCGAGGGGAGAGCGGGCGGGGGACACTGAAGCTTTCTTT. It translates to CASSARGERAGDTEAFF.

The V and J genes are TRBV7-2 and TRBJ2-5; 10 nucleotides line up with TRBD2. CDR3 size: 17 residues. Germline V CDR1 and CDR2: SGHTA, FQGNSA. V gave up 2 bases and J gave up 5 bases; unmatched junction bases: 11. In DNA, the CDR3 is TGTGCCAGCAGCTTACTCCGGGAGCGGGGGGGCTGGGAGACCCAGTACTTC. Its translation: CASSLLRERGGWETQYF.

The rearrangement joins TRBV27 to TRBJ2-7; TRBD2 is a possible D gene (6 bases). The V end was cut by 6 bases, the J end by 0 bases, with 12 bases between. The CDR3 totals 14 residues. Germline values: CDR1 MNHEY, CDR2 SMNVEV (reference sequence). The CDR3 DNA is TGTGCCAGCAGCCGGGGGTATAACTCCTACGAGCAGTACGTC. Translated: CASSRGYNSYEQYV.

V usage is TRBV19 and J usage is TRBJ2-3; 9 bases line up with TRBD1. The CDR3 covers 15 residues. The V and J ends lost 0 bases and 6 bases, in that order; junction bases with no gene match: 4. Germline values: CDR1 LNHDA, CDR2 SQIVND (reference sequence). Written as DNA, the CDR3 is TGTGCCAGTAGTATAGATGGGACAGGGCTCGATACGCAGTATTTT. The encoded protein is CASSIDGTGLDTQYF.

The chain carries TRBV19 and TRBJ1-2, with 7 bases that match TRBD1. CDR1 and CDR2 from the germline V gene are LNHDA and SQIVND (reference sequence). The CDR3 is made up of 15 amino acids. The V gene end was trimmed by 6 bases and the J gene end by 3 bases; junction bases not matched to a gene: 10. CDR3 nucleotide sequence: TGTGCCAGTAGAGCCACAGGGGACCTGGACTATGGCTACACCTTC. Translation gives CASRATGDLDYGYTF.

V gene TRBV19 combines with J gene TRBJ2-2; 8 nucleotides agree with TRBD2. The CDR3 runs to 16 residues. Germline CDR1 is LNHDA and CDR2 is SQIVND (reference sequence). Trimming at V came to 4 bases and at J to 4 bases, leaving 8 bases not matched to a gene. CDR3 loop: CASSSFSGTFTGELFF. Here the CDR3 DNA reads TGTGCCAGTAGTAGTTTTAGCGGGACTTTCACCGGGGAGCTGTTTTTT.

This chain joins TRBV27 and TRBJ2-7; 7 positions agree with TRBD1. Germline CDR1 MNHEY, CDR2 SMNVEV (reference sequence). The CDR3 totals 15 residues. V was pared by 5 bases and J by 1 base, with 8 bases of the junction left unmatched. The CDR3 DNA reads TGTGCCAGCAGTCGCGCCGACAGGGTTTCCTACGAGCAGTACTTC. This translates into CASSRADRVSYEQYF.

V gene TRBV3-1 (or the pseudogene TRBV3-2) combines with J gene TRBJ1-2; 8 nucleotides align to TRBD1. The CDR3 has 15 residues. V lost 4 bases, J lost 2 bases, and 6 bases stayed unmatched. Germline CDR1 and CDR2: LGHDT and YNNKEL (reference sequence). The CDR3 is CASSLLPGGNYGYTF. The CDR3 DNA reads as TGTGCCAGCAGCCTATTGCCAGGGGGCAACTATGGCTACACCTTC.

This clone was seen once. V gene TRBV6-6 combines with J gene TRBJ1-3, with no clear D. V lost 0 bases to trimming and J lost 0 bases, with 9 bases between them. The CDR3 extends over 16 amino acids. Germline lookup yields CDR1 MNHNY and CDR2 SVGAGI (reference sequence). CDR3 residues: CASSYSSGSSGNTIYF. DNA for the CDR3: TGTGCCAGCAGTTACTCGTCTGGGAGCTCTGGAAACACCATATATTTT.

The chain carries TRBV9 and TRBJ1-1, with D possibly being TRBD1 (5 bases). Germline lookup yields CDR1 SGDLS and CDR2 YYNGEE. The CDR3 loop spans 15 amino acids. Deletions cut 0 bases from V and 1 base from J, with 10 bases between. The DNA of the CDR3 is TGTGCCAGCAGCGTAGTGCGACAGCCGAACACTGAAGCTTTCTTT. It encodes CASSVVRQPNTEAFF.

The V call is TRBV5-1, the J call TRBJ2-7, with D unclear. Germline V lookup: CDR1 SGHRS, CDR2 YFSETQ. This CDR3 is 14 amino acids long. Trimming cost V 0 bases and J 2 bases, with 9 bases left between them. The CDR3 reads CASSLELFTYEQYF. CDR3 bases: TGCGCCAGCAGCTTGGAACTCTTCACCTACGAGCAGTACTTC. Variable domain in full (rest from reference TRBV5-1 and TRBJ2-7): KAGVTQTPRYLIKTRGQQVTLSCSPISGHRSVSWYQQTPGQGLQFLFEYFSETQRNKGNFPGRFSGRQFSNSRSEMNVSTLELGDSALYLCASSLELFTYEQYFGPGTRLTVT.

This chain joins TRBV2 and TRBJ2-1; 7 bases match TRBD2. Per the germline V gene, CDR1 is SNHLY and CDR2 is FYNNEI. The CDR3 has 13 residues. V was clipped by 6 bases and J by 3 bases; unmatched bases: 2. The CDR3 nucleotides read TGTGCCAGCAGCCGGACTAGCTACAATGAGCAGTTCTTC. This gives the protein CASSRTSYNEQFF. Based on the CDR3 plus reference TRBV2 and TRBJ2-1, the full variable domain is EPEVTQTPSHQVTQMGQEVILRCVPISNHLYFYWYRQILGQKVEFLVSFYNNEISEKSEIFDDQFSVERPDGSNFTLKIRSTKLEDSAMYFCASSRTSYNEQFFGPGTRLTVL.